This entry lists 17 T cell receptor beta chains sequenced from one sample in a study of blood T cell repertoires in COVID-19 (dated by TCRdb to 2019 to 2021). The library was obtained by the immunoSEQ multiplex PCR assay. Sourced from immuneACCESS, this table was stored by TCRdb with only in-frame sequences that have V and J called. A share of the clones is absent; for the studies checked, an unresolved V gene accounts for under half, and the remainder has no known explanation. Recorded for this sample are about 140,000 clones; 80% to 90% of them occurred a single time. The ten most abundant clones make up 10% of the sample. The sequenced material came from peripheral blood. Receptors were obtained from a man in his fifties or sixties with active or convalescent COVID-19.

As to this clone: Different DNA sequences within this sample yield the same CDR3. The chain uses TRBV6-5 and TRBJ1-1; D remains ambiguous. The CDR3 is made up of 14 amino acids. Germline lookup yields CDR1 MNHEY and CDR2 SVGAGI. V was cut by 3 bases and J by 2 bases, with 10 bases left in between. The DNA for the CDR3 is TGTGCCAGCAGTTATTCGACGGGAAACACTGAAGCTTTCTTT. Its protein is CASSYSTGNTEAFF.

The CDR3 DNA reads TGTGCCAGCAGCCAAGCCGGCCAGGGTGGGTTTCGGGACACTGAAGCTTTCTTT. As protein: CASSQAGQGGFRDTEAFF. The V and J genes are TRBV3-1 (or the pseudogene TRBV3-2) and TRBJ1-1; D might be TRBD1 (5 bases). Trimming left V 1 base short and J 3 bases short, with 21 bases between. Germline assignment: CDR1 LGHDT and CDR2 YNNKEL (reference sequence). There are 18 residues in the CDR3.

This chain joins TRBV7-9 and TRBJ2-7, with D perhaps matching TRBD2 (6 bases). Between the trimmed V and J ends, which lost 6 bases and 3 bases, there was a span of 18 bases. The CDR3 runs to 15 residues. Germline V gene data show CDR1 as SEHNR and CDR2 as FQNEAQ (reference sequence). CDR3 sequence: CASRPLALGLYEQYV. In DNA form, the CDR3 reads TGTGCCAGCAGGCCACTAGCTCTGGGCCTCTACGAGCAGTACGTC.

The rearrangement links TRBV12-5 to TRBJ1-3, with a tentative D call TRBD1 (5 bases). Trimming shortened V by 6 bases and J by 3 bases, and 15 bases separated the two germline ends. This CDR3 is 15 amino acids long. Per germline, CDR1 LGHNT and CDR2 FRNRAP. The DNA for the CDR3 is TGTGCTAGTGGCACAACAGGCTTCAGTGGAAACACCATATATTTT. This gives the protein CASGTTGFSGNTIYF.

The chain recombines TRBV20-1 with TRBJ2-7, with 9 bases that match TRBD2. CDR1 and CDR2 (germline): DFQATT, SNEGSKA (reference sequence). CDR3 size: 15 residues. V shed 3 bases, J shed 7 bases, and the junction held 13 bases outside the gene matches. DNA for the CDR3: TGCAGTGCTAGTTTGAAGGAGCGGGGGGCGCGGGAGCAGTACTTC. Residues: CSASLKERGAREQYF.

The rearrangement links TRBV4-1 to TRBJ1-5; TRBD1 matches 7 bases. The CDR3 length is 14 residues. Germline V gene sequence: CDR1 MGHRA, CDR2 YSYEKL. With V trimmed by 3 bases and J by 5 bases, 4 bases remained unmatched. CDR3 DNA sequence: TGCGCCAGCAGCCACGACAGGGTTTATCAGCCCCAGCATTTT. This sequence encodes CASSHDRVYQPQHF.

This clone came up once. V gene TRBV19 combines with J gene TRBJ2-7, with a tentative D call TRBD2 (6 bases). This CDR3 is 16 amino acids long. V was clipped by 2 bases and J by 4 bases, with 18 bases between them. The germline gives CDR1 LNHDA, CDR2 SQIVND (reference sequence). The CDR3, as DNA: TGTGCCAGTAGTATATCTTCAGGGAGGATCTTTTACGAGCAGTACTTC. Residues: CASSISSGRIFYEQYF.

The chain couples TRBV2 to TRBJ2-1; tentatively, D is TRBD2 (5 bases). V lost 6 bases to trimming and J lost 7 bases, with 22 bases between them. CDR1 SNHLY and CDR2 FYNNEI come from the germline V gene. This CDR3 has 16 residues. The CDR3: CASRAHRTAVVNEQFF. The CDR3 nucleotides are TGTGCCAGCAGAGCCCACCGGACTGCTGTTGTTAATGAGCAGTTCTTC.

The V gene is TRBV27, the J gene TRBJ1-2, with 8 bases that match TRBD1. The CDR3 is made up of 15 amino acids. Germline CDR1 MNHEY, CDR2 SMNVEV (reference sequence). The V segment lost 3 bases and the J segment 8 bases; nucleotides outside the gene matches: 11. The CDR3, as DNA: TGTGCCAGCAGTTTGGGGGGACAGGTAACCGGCGGCTACACCTTC. Residues: CASSLGGQVTGGYTF.

The chain links TRBV6-4 to TRBJ1-6; 12 bases map to TRBD1. Germline loops: CDR1 MRHNA, CDR2 SNTAGT. Losses at the gene ends were 6 bases for V and 7 bases for J; bases not matched to a gene: 4. This CDR3 has 15 amino acids. The CDR3 reads CASRDGTGGNSPLHF. Here the CDR3 DNA reads TGTGCCAGCAGGGATGGGACAGGGGGCAATTCACCCCTCCACTTT.

The chain is built from TRBV7-9 and TRBJ2-1; a weak D match, TRBD1 (6 bases). Germline values: CDR1 SEHNR, CDR2 FQNEAQ (reference sequence). The CDR3 is 16 amino acids. Trimming stripped 4 bases from V and 2 bases from J, with 15 bases between. This CDR3 is CASSSRQAIAYNEQFF. DNA of the CDR3: TGTGCCAGCAGCTCCAGACAGGCAATCGCCTACAATGAGCAGTTCTTC.

The CDR3 is CASSLIGGVDTQYF. The CDR3 DNA follows: TGTGCCAGCAGTCTCATAGGGGGAGTAGATACGCAGTATTTT. The chain carries TRBV6-5 and TRBJ2-3, with D maybe TRBD1 (6 bases). The V and J ends lost 5 bases and 5 bases respectively, with 14 bases between them. The germline gives CDR1 MNHEY, CDR2 SVGAGI. The CDR3 covers 14 residues.

The chain recombines TRBV9 with TRBJ1-3; D is uncertain. Trimming removed 0 bases at V and 2 bases at J, with 12 bases between. The CDR3 consists of 16 residues. Germline CDR1 is SGDLS and CDR2 is YYNGEE. In nucleotides, the CDR3 is TGTGCCAGCAGCGTAGGTTCTACTGCGGCTGGAAACACCATATATTTT. The encoded protein is CASSVGSTAAGNTIYF.

This chain's CDR3 is CASSPDRDEQYV. The CDR3 DNA sequence: TGTGCCAGCAGCCCGGACAGGGACGAGCAGTACGTC. The gene calls are TRBV11-3 and TRBJ2-7; 8 nucleotides match TRBD1. The CDR3 extends over 12 amino acids. The germline V gene has CDR1 SGHNT and CDR2 YENEEA. V trimming: 5 bases; J trimming: 5 bases; junction bases outside the gene matches: 2.

The V gene is TRBV6-1, the J gene TRBJ1-1; no firm D call. The CDR3 is made up of 15 amino acids. Germline V gives CDR1 MNHNS, CDR2 SASEGT. V dropped 0 bases and J dropped 0 bases, with 8 bases sitting between them. CDR3 nucleotide sequence: TGTGCCAGCAGTGAAGCACAGTACATGAACACTGAAGCTTTCTTT. Protein sequence: CASSEAQYMNTEAFF.

This chain joins TRBV19 and TRBJ2-7; no reliable D call. The CDR3 is made up of 12 amino acids. V lost 0 bases and J lost 6, with 6 bases in between. Looked up from germline, CDR1 is LNHDA and CDR2 is SQIVND (reference sequence). In DNA form, the CDR3 reads TGTGCCAGTAGTATAGAAGCAAGCGAGCAGTACTTC. It codes for CASSIEASEQYF.

This chain links TRBV5-5 with TRBJ1-2; unclear D gene. Trimming took off 0 bases at V and 1 base at J, with 13 bases between the two ends. The length of the CDR3 is 16 residues. Germline V CDR1 and CDR2: SGHKS, YYEKEE (reference sequence). CDR3 protein: CASSLAVGRNNYGYTF. For the CDR3, the DNA is TGTGCCAGCAGCTTGGCGGTCGGCAGGAATAACTATGGCTACACCTTC.